This T cell receptor (beta chain) was found in a study of spatial heterogeneity in lung cancer. With V trimmed by 6 bases and J by 7 bases, 14 bases remained unmatched. CDR1 is DFQATT, CDR2 SNEGSKA, per germline (reference sequence). The CDR3 has 14 amino acids. TCR cDNA molecules were tagged individually, and each one carried a unique molecular identifier. TCRdb reprocessed the 5' RACE reads with MiXCR, giving one entry per CDR3 protein. The profile shows more than 9,500 distinct CDR3 sequences, roughly 6.4% of them singletons. The time point denotes: sample taken at primary tumor resection. Whole RNA, which was extracted from tumor, nontumor lung tissue or frozen PBMC, was sequenced without any cell sorting. The donors, roughly 70 patients with untreated early-stage non-small cell lung cancer, provided the samples. This clonotype appeared many times. This beta chain came through as a stray read in a library set up for alpha chains, and its size says little.

The clonotype originates from a male donor with early-stage non-small cell lung cancer. The V gene is TRBV20-1, the J gene TRBJ1-2, with 7 positions matching TRBD1. Sequencing used normal lung tissue next to the tumor, obtained at surgery. CDR3 in DNA: TGCAGTGCCCAGGGGGGCAGGGGGACGCTTGGCTACACCTTC. Translated, it gives CSAQGGRGTLGYTF.